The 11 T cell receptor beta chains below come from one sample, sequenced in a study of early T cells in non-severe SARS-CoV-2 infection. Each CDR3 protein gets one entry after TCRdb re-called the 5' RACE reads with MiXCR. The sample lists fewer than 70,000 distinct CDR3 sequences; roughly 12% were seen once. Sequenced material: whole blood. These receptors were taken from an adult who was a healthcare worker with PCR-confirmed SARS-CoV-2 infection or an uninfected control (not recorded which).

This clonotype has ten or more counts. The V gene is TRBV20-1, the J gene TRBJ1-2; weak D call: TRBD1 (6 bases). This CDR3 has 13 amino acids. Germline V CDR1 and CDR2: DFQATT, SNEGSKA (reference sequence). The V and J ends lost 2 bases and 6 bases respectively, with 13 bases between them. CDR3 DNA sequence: TGCAGTGCTAGACCCTACGGGGGCAATGGCTACACCTTC. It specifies CSARPYGGNGYTF.

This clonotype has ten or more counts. The CDR3 region has the DNA TGTGCCAGCAGCCTGACAGGGCCCTACGAGCAGTACTTC. Translated: CASSLTGPYEQYF. The rearrangement joins TRBV5-4 to TRBJ2-7; 7 bases line up with TRBD1. The J segment lost 2 bases and the V segment lost 4 bases, leaving 3 bases of the junction unmatched. CDR1 is SGHNT and CDR2 is YYREEE in the germline V gene (reference sequence). CDR3 length: 13 residues.

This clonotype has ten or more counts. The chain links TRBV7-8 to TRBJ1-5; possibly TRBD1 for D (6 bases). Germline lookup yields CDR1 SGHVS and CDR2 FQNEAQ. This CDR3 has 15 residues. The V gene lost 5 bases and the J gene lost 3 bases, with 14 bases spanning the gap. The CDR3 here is CASSKSTGINQPQHF. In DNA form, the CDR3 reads TGTGCCAGCAGCAAATCTACAGGGATCAATCAGCCCCAGCATTTT. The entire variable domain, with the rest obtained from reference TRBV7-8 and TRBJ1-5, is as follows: GAGVSQSPRYKVAKRGQDVALRCDPISGHVSLFWYQQALGQGPEFLTYFQNEAQLDKSGLPSDRFFAERPEGSVSTLKIQRTQQEDSAVYLCASSKSTGINQPQHFGDGTRLSIL.

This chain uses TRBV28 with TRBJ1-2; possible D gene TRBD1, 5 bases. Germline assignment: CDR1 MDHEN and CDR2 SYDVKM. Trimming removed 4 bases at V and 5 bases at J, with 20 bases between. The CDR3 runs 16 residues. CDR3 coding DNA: TGTGCCAGCAGTTCAAACGGTGGGGCGCGTCGGTATGGCTACACCTTC. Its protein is CASSSNGGARRYGYTF.

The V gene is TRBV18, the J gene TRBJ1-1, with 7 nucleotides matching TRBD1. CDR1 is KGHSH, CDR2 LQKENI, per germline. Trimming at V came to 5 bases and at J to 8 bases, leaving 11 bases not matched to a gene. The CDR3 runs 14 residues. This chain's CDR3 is CASSVRQGNSEAFF. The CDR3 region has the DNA TGTGCCAGCTCAGTACGACAGGGCAATTCCGAAGCTTTCTTT.

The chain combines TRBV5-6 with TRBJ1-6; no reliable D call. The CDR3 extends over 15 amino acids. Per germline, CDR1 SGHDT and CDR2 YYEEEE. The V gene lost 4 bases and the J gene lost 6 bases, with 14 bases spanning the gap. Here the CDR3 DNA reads TGTGCCAGCAGCCCAAGGACCGCTCTTAATTCACCCCTCCACTTT. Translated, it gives CASSPRTALNSPLHF.

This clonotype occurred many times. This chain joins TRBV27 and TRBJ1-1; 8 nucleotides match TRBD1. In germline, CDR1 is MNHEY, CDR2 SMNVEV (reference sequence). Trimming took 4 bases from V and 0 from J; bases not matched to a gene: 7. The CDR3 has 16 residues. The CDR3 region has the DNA TGTGCCAGCAGTTCATCGGGACAGGCCTTGAACACTGAAGCTTTCTTT. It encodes CASSSSGQALNTEAFF.

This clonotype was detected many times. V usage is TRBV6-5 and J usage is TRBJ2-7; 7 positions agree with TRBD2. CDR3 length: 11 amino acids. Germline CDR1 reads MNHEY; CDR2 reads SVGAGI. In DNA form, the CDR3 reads TGTGCGGGGGGGGTACCCTACGAGCAGTACTTC. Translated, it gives CAGGVPYEQYF.

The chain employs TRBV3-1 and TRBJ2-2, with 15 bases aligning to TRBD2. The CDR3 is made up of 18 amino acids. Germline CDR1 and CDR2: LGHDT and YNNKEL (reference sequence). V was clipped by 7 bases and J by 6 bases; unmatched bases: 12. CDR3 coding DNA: TGTGCCAGCACCCCCGGACTAGCGGGGGGGCGGAATTCCGGGGAGCTGTTTTTT. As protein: CASTPGLAGGRNSGELFF. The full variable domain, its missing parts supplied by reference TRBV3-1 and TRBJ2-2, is DTAVSQTPKYLVTQMGNDKSIKCEQNLGHDTMYWYKQDSKKFLKIMFSYNNKELIINETVPNRFSPKSPDKAHLNLHINSLELGDSAVYFCASTPGLAGGRNSGELFFGEGSRLTVL.

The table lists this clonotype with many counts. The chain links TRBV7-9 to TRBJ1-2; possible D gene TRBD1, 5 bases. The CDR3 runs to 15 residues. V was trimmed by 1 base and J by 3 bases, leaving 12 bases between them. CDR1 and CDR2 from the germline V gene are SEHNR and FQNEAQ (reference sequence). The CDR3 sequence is CASSLGPGPDYGYTF. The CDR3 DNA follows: TGTGCCAGCAGCTTAGGGCCAGGGCCCGACTATGGCTACACCTTC.

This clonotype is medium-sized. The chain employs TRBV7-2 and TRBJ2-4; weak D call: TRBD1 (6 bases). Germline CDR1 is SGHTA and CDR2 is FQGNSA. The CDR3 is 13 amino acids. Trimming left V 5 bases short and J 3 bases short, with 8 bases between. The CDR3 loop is CASSQDSKNIQYF. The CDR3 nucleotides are TGTGCCAGCAGCCAGGACAGCAAAAACATTCAGTACTTC.